This is a list of T cell receptor beta chains from one sample in a study of read filtering for tumor transcriptome and immune sequencing. TCRdb re-called the reads through MiXCR, storing one row per CDR3 protein. The table records about 130,000 distinct CDR3 sequences, roughly 13% of them present only once. Input material: a population of CD138-negative cells sorted from bone marrow. Receptors were obtained from a donor over 35 with multiple myeloma. Each CDR3 is given with its conserved first and last residue. D genes are given only for firm matches.

TRBJ1-1 | - | TRBV28 | CASSPADEGNTEAFF
TRBJ1-5 | - | TRBV5-8 | CASSSIRGENQPQHF
TRBJ2-1 | TRBD2 | TRBV29-1 | CSTGTSGTREPFF
TRBJ1-4 | TRBD1 | TRBV5-1 | CASSLGQGTEKLFF
TRBJ2-3 | - | TRBV5-6 | CASGLSDTQYF
TRBJ2-7 | - | TRBV7-6 | CASSLLPDVAYEQYF
TRBJ2-5 | - | TRBV29-1 | CSVAGAGGAGETQYF
TRBJ2-3 | - | TRBV7-2 | CASSRTSIAQYF
TRBJ2-3 | - | TRBV9 | CASSVGLLRTDTQYF
TRBJ2-2 | - | TRBV2 | CASRGTAANTGELFF
TRBJ1-1 | - | TRBV7-2 | CASTFQPTQGEAFF
TRBJ2-1 | TRBD2 | TRBV6-6 | CASTAPVTSGGNYGQFF
TRBJ2-3 | - | TRBV20-1 | CSASAAGTQYF
TRBJ2-1 | TRBD2 | TRBV7-9 | CASREAGGSYNEQFF
TRBJ2-6 | - | TRBV2 | CASSEVSGSGANVLTF
TRBJ2-1 | TRBD2 | TRBV25-1 | CASSATSGGFNEQFF
TRBJ2-3 | - | TRBV2 | CASMAGITTDTQYF
TRBJ1-1 | - | TRBV19 | CASSIGGYIRVNTEAFF
TRBJ2-1 | - | TRBV12-3/TRBV12-4 | CASTLGQRYNEQFF
TRBJ2-1 | - | TRBV4-2 | CASSQEAGGYNEQFF
TRBJ2-3 | TRBD2 | TRBV24-1 | CATSDPGTSGDTQYF
TRBJ2-5 | TRBD1 | TRBV20-1 | CSATPGQGPETQYF
TRBJ2-4 | - | TRBV4-1 | CASSPTGGKNIQYF
TRBJ1-5 | - | TRBV7-2 | CASSPGGQGQPQHF
TRBJ2-1 | - | TRBV11-2 | CASSLAAYNEQFF
TRBJ1-1 | - | TRBV5-1 | CASSFGPGNAEAFF
TRBJ2-5 | - | TRBV29-1 | CSVSNRDETQYF
TRBJ2-1 | TRBD2 | TRBV3-1 | CASSQIAGGGLEQFF
TRBJ2-7 | - | TRBV7-2 | CASSLVGGDSSYEQYF
TRBJ2-3 | - | TRBV30 | CAWGGTDTQYF
TRBJ1-5 | - | TRBV15 | CATSRSEGGPQHF
TRBJ2-3 | - | TRBV11-3 | CASSLFSTDTQYF
TRBJ1-5 | - | TRBV6-1 | CASSEFSGGLNQPQHF
TRBJ2-7 | - | TRBV12-3/TRBV12-4 | CASRLGRESYEQYF
TRBJ2-7 | TRBD1 | TRBV12-3/TRBV12-4 | CASRSPYRTGSHEQYF
TRBJ1-5 | - | TRBV9 | CASSVDGNQPQHF
TRBJ1-1 | TRBD1 | TRBV4-2 | CASSHYFSGTGGAYF
TRBJ2-3 | - | TRBV6-5 | CASSLRAGTDTQYF
TRBJ1-2 | - | TRBV5-6 | CASSSQGQNGYTF
TRBJ2-3 | - | TRBV6-1 | CASRPPSYPVPDTQYF
TRBJ2-3 | - | TRBV14 | CASSRDLGGTDTQYF
TRBJ1-1 | - | TRBV20-1 | CSARGWVNTEAFF
TRBJ1-2 | - | TRBV5-1 | CASSFTGLGGGYTF
TRBJ2-7 | TRBD1 | TRBV20-1 | CSARDRSGGTYEQYF
TRBJ2-3 | - | TRBV29-1 | CSVEGGQTLRDTQYF
TRBJ2-7 | TRBD2 | TRBV10-3 | CAISEDLAGVRSEQYF
TRBJ1-1 | - | TRBV4-1 | CASSQGSGRRNTEAFF
TRBJ2-1 | TRBD1 | TRBV5-1 | CASSPRTGEDEQFF
TRBJ2-3 | - | TRBV27 | CASSPYSGDTQYF
TRBJ2-3 | - | TRBV7-9 | CASSLGGLDADTQYF
TRBJ1-1 | - | TRBV20-1 | CSARAGLNTEAFF
TRBJ2-1 | - | TRBV10-1 | CASSESPLERQFF
TRBJ1-1 | - | TRBV4-2 | CASSQVEGTQAFF
TRBJ2-1 | TRBD1 | TRBV29-1 | CSVWGQVIDEQFF
TRBJ2-1 | - | TRBV10-2 | CASRPGLNYNEQFF
TRBJ2-7 | - | TRBV2 | CASRSTGSYEQYF
TRBJ1-6 | - | TRBV7-2 | CASSSGTGGSPLHF
TRBJ2-5 | - | TRBV6-1 | CASSPTRGTQYF
TRBJ2-2 | TRBD2 | TRBV29-1 | CSAHSTGGTGELFF